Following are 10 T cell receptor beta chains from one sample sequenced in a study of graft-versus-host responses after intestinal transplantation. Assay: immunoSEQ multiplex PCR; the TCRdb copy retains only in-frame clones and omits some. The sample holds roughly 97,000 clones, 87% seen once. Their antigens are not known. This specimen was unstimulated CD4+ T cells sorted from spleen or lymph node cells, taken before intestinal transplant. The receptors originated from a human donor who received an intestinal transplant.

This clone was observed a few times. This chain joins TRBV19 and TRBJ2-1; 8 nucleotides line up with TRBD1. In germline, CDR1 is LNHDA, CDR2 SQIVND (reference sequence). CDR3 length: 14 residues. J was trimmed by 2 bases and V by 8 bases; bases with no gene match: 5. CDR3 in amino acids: CASLKTGAYNEQFF. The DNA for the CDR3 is TGTGCCAGTCTGAAGACAGGGGCCTACAATGAGCAGTTCTTC. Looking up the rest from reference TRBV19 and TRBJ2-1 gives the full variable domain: DGGITQSPKYLFRKEGQNVTLSCEQNLNHDAMYWYRQDPGQGLRLIYYSQIVNDFQKGDIAEGYSVSREKKESFPLTVTSAQKNPTAFYLCASLKTGAYNEQFFGPGTRLTVL.

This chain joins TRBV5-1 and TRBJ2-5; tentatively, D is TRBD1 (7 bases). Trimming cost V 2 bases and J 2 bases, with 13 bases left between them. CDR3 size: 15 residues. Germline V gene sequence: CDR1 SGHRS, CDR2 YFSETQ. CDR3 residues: CASSFQGGKQETQYF. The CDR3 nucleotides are TGCGCCAGCAGCTTTCAGGGGGGAAAACAAGAGACCCAGTACTTC.

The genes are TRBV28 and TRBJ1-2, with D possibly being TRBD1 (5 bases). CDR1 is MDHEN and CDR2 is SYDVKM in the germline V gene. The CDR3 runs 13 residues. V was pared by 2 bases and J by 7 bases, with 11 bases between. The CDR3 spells CASSLEQGVGYTF. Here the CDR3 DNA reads TGTGCCAGCAGTTTAGAGCAGGGTGTTGGCTACACCTTC.

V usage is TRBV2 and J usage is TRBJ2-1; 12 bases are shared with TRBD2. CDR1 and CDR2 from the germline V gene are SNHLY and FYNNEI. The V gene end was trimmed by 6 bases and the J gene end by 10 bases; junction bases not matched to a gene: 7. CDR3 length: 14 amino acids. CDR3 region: CASRGLAGSGEQFF. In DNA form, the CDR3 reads TGTGCCAGCAGAGGACTAGCGGGATCGGGGGAGCAGTTCTTC.

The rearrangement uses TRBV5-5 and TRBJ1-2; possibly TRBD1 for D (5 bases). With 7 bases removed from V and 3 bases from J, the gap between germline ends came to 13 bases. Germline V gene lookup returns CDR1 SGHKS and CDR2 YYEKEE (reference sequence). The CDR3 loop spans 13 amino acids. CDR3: CASAQGSYYGYTF. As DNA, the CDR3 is TGTGCCAGCGCCCAGGGAAGTTACTATGGCTACACCTTC.

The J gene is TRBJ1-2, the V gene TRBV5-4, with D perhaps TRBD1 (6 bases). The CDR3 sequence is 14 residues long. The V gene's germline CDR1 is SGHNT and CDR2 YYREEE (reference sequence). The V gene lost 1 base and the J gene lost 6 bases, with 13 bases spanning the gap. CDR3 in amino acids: CASSLPRTDDGYTF. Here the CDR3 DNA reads TGTGCCAGCAGCTTGCCAAGGACAGATGATGGCTACACCTTC.

CDR3 region: CAIRGAGGSSSYNEQFF. In DNA form, the CDR3 reads TGTGCCATCAGGGGGGCTGGCGGGAGTAGCTCCTACAATGAGCAGTTCTTC. J is TRBJ2-1 and V is TRBV10-3; the D gene is possibly TRBD2 (7 bases). Deletions cut 6 bases from V and 0 bases from J, with 18 bases between. Germline CDR1 and CDR2: ENHRY and SYGVKD. This CDR3 region has 17 residues.

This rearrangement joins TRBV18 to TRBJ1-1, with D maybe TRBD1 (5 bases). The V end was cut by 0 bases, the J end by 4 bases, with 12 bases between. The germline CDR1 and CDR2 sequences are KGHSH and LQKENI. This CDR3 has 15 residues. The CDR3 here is CASSPPSGKGTEAFF. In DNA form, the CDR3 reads TGTGCCAGCTCACCACCGTCAGGGAAGGGCACTGAAGCTTTCTTT.

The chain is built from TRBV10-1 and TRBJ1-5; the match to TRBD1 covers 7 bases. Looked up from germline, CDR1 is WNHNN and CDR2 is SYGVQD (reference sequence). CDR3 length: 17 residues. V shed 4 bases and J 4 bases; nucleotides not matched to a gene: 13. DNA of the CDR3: TGCGCCAGCAGTGGGGATTCAGGGGGGGCTGGGAATCAGCCCCAGCATTTT. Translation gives CASSGDSGGAGNQPQHF.

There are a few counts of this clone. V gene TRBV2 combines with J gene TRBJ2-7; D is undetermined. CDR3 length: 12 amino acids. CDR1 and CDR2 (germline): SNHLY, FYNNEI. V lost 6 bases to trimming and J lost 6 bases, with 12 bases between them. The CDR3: CASRAQGLEQYF. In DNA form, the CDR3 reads TGTGCCAGCAGGGCCCAAGGGCTCGAGCAGTACTTC.